The present TCR beta chain was sequenced within a study of early T cells in non-severe SARS-CoV-2 infection. This clonotype was counted between two and nine times. The antigen is not known. As part of library construction, unique molecular identifiers were attached to individual cDNA molecules. TCRdb reprocessed the 5' RACE reads with MiXCR, giving one entry per CDR3 protein. The sample holds tens of thousands of distinct CDR3 sequences, 10% seen once. Study-level results: The VDJdb matching leaned toward anti-spike CD8 responses and overlooked private and CD4 specificities.

Germline lookup yields CDR1 MNHEY and CDR2 SVGEGT. V was pared by 8 bases and J by 0 bases, with 23 bases between. The CDR3 loop spans 19 amino acids. This receptor was taken from an adult who was a healthcare worker with PCR-confirmed SARS-CoV-2 infection or an uninfected control (not recorded which). The chain links TRBV6-2 or TRBV6-3 to TRBJ2-6; D perhaps matches TRBD2 (6 bases). The sequencing sample was made of whole blood. CDR3 residues: CASGIRDWALGSGANVLTF. DNA for the CDR3: TGTGCCAGCGGAATTCGGGACTGGGCCCTGGGCTCTGGGGCCAACGTCCTGACTTTC.